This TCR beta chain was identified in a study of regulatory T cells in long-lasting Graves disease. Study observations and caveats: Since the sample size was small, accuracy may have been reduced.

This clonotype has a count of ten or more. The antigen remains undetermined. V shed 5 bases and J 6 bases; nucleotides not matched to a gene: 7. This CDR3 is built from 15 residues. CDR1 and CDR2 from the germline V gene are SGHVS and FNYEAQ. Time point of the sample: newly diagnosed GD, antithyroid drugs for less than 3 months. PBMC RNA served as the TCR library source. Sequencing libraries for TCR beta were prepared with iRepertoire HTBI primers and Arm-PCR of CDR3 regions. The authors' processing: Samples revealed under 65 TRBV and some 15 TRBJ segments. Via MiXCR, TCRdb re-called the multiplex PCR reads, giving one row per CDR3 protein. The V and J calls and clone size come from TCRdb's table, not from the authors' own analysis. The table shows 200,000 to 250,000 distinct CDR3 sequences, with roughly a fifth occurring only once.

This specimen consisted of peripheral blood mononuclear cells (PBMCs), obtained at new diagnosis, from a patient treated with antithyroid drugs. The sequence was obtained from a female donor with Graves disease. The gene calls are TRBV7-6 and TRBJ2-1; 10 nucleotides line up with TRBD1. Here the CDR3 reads CASSGTGVEGNEQFF. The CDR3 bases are TGTGCCAGCAGCGGGACAGGGGTTGAGGGCAATGAGCAGTTCTTC.